Each of the 32 T cell receptor beta chains below was sequenced from the same sample in a study of blood T cell repertoires in COVID-19. The table came from immunoSEQ multiplex PCR; TCRdb's copy has only in-frame clones and leaves some out. The repertoire includes over 200,000 clones, 85% to 90% of them detected once, and roughly 2.6% sits in the top ten. What was sequenced was peripheral blood. These receptors were obtained from a woman aged 60-70 years with acute or convalescent COVID-19.

This clone was observed a single time. The chain carries TRBV19 and TRBJ2-4; D gene unclear. The CDR3 is made up of 16 amino acids. V was pared by 4 bases and J by 4 bases, with 17 bases between. The V gene's germline CDR1 is LNHDA and CDR2 SQIVND (reference sequence). For the CDR3, the DNA is TGTGCCAGTAGTAATACCTGGCAGGATGGGAAAAACATTCAGTACTTC. Its translation is CASSNTWQDGKNIQYF.

The chain employs TRBV2 and TRBJ2-7, with 8 bases matching TRBD1. Germline V gives CDR1 SNHLY, CDR2 FYNNEI. The CDR3 totals 18 residues. The V segment lost 4 bases and the J segment 4 bases; nucleotides outside the gene matches: 18. CDR3 sequence: CASSGSGPRDRSLYEQYF. Written as DNA, the CDR3 is TGTGCCAGCAGTGGATCGGGCCCCCGGGACAGGTCCCTGTACGAGCAGTACTTC.

The V and J genes are TRBV19 and TRBJ2-1; D might be TRBD2 (5 bases). Germline lookup yields CDR1 LNHDA and CDR2 SQIVND (reference sequence). V was pared by 3 bases and J by 4 bases, with 10 bases between. This CDR3 comprises 14 residues. The DNA for the CDR3 is TGTGCCAGTAGTATCGGTGGCGGGTACAATGAGCAGTTCTTC. It encodes CASSIGGGYNEQFF.

This clone was observed a few times. The same CDR3 arises from other DNA sequences in this sample as well. This rearrangement joins TRBV19 to TRBJ2-7; D perhaps matches TRBD1 (7 bases). Trimming took 3 bases from V and 0 from J, leaving 12 bases between them. CDR3 size: 15 residues. Germline-derived CDR1 and CDR2 are LNHDA and SQIVND (reference sequence). The CDR3 bases are TGTGCCAGTAGTATCGGCGGGACAGCCTCCTACGAGCAGTACTTC. It translates to CASSIGGTASYEQYF. Using reference TRBV19 and TRBJ2-7 for the parts outside the CDR3, the full variable domain is DGGITQSPKYLFRKEGQNVTLSCEQNLNHDAMYWYRQDPGQGLRLIYYSQIVNDFQKGDIAEGYSVSREKKESFPLTVTSAQKNPTAFYLCASSIGGTASYEQYFGPGTRLTVT.

The chain couples TRBV19 to TRBJ2-4, with 7 bases identical to TRBD1. From germline, CDR1 is LNHDA and CDR2 SQIVND (reference sequence). The CDR3 length is 14 residues. The V segment lost 5 bases and the J segment 9 bases; nucleotides outside the gene matches: 10. The CDR3 region has the DNA TGTGCCAGTAGTTCGACAGGGTCGGTGGGCATTCAGTACTTC. Its translation: CASSSTGSVGIQYF.

The chain employs TRBV7-9 and TRBJ1-1; no clear D. V was trimmed by 5 bases and J by 0 bases, leaving 7 bases between them. Germline CDR1 and CDR2: SEHNR and FQNEAQ (reference sequence). CDR3 length equals 13 residues. For the CDR3, the DNA is TGTGCCAGCAGCCCTCGGTTGAACACTGAAGCTTTCTTT. Amino acid sequence: CASSPRLNTEAFF.

The chain joins TRBV12-3 or TRBV12-4 to TRBJ1-1, with D possibly matching TRBD1 (6 bases). This CDR3 has 12 amino acids. V lost 6 bases, J lost 4 bases, and 9 bases lay in between. This chain's CDR3 is CASRTGSTEAFF. CDR3 sequence (DNA): TGTGCCAGCAGAACAGGGAGCACTGAAGCTTTCTTT.

The rearrangement links TRBV6-5 to TRBJ1-3, with D unresolved. Trimming removed 8 bases at V and 0 bases at J, with 14 bases between. Germline V gives CDR1 MNHEY, CDR2 SVGAGI. The CDR3 spans 15 residues. CDR3 bases: TGTGCCAGCGATATTTCGGGGAGCTCTGGAAACACCATATATTTT. Translated: CASDISGSSGNTIYF.

The chain couples TRBV28 to TRBJ2-1; D is possibly TRBD1 (5 bases). The CDR3 is 15 residues long. CDR1 is MDHEN, CDR2 SYDVKM, per germline. The germline V and J ends were trimmed by 7 bases and 12 bases, with 25 bases remaining between them. The CDR3 is CASTLGRRRGRAQFF. The CDR3 DNA sequence: TGTGCCAGCACCCTAGGGCGCCGAAGGGGTCGGGCGCAGTTCTTC.

This chain uses TRBV7-6 with TRBJ2-1, with D possibly TRBD1 on 5 matching bases. Trimming stripped 6 bases from V and 5 bases from J, with 11 bases between. Germline values: CDR1 SGHVS, CDR2 FNYEAQ. The CDR3 has 13 amino acids. The CDR3 region has the DNA TGTGCCAGCAGGGCACAGGCGCACAATGAGCAGTTCTTC. Amino acid sequence: CASRAQAHNEQFF.

The V and J genes are TRBV6-2 or TRBV6-3 and TRBJ2-2, with TRBD2 as a possible D gene (5 bases). V was trimmed by 4 bases and J by 4 bases, leaving 10 bases between them. The CDR3 sequence is 14 residues long. Germline values: CDR1 MNHEY, CDR2 SVGEGT. The CDR3 loop is CASSWRTTTGELFF. In DNA, the CDR3 is TGTGCCAGCAGTTGGAGGACGACCACCGGGGAGCTGTTTTTT.

The rearrangement links TRBV7-2 to TRBJ1-5; 7 nucleotides line up with TRBD1. V lost 2 bases to trimming and J lost 4 bases; unmatched junction nucleotides: 2. This CDR3 is built from 14 residues. Germline V gives CDR1 SGHTA, CDR2 FQGNSA. As DNA, the CDR3 is TGTGCCAGCAGCTTATCACAGGGGAATCAGCCCCAGCATTTT. Translation gives CASSLSQGNQPQHF. The variable domain in full, completed from reference TRBV7-2 and TRBJ1-5, reads GAGVSQSPSNKVTEKGKDVELRCDPISGHTALYWYRQSLGQGLEFLIYFQGNSAPDKSGLPSDRFSAERTGGSVSTLTIQRTQQEDSAVYLCASSLSQGNQPQHFGDGTRLSIL.

Regarding this clone: Other DNA sequences in the same sample also yield this CDR3. V gene TRBV15 combines with J gene TRBJ1-6; D ambiguous. V was pared by 0 bases and J by 6 bases, with 6 bases between. This CDR3 has 14 residues. Germline values: CDR1 LNHNV, CDR2 YYDKDF (reference sequence). In nucleotides, the CDR3 is TGTGCCACCAGCAGAGATCGGGGTAATTCACCCCTCCACTTT. Its protein product is CATSRDRGNSPLHF.

This clone was recorded only once. The chain joins TRBV9 to TRBJ2-3; TRBD2 is a possible D gene (5 bases). Trimming removed 3 bases from V and 1 base from J, with 12 bases in between. From germline, CDR1 is SGDLS and CDR2 YYNGEE. This CDR3 spans 15 amino acids. The CDR3 sequence is CASSATPGGTDTQYF. Written as DNA, the CDR3 is TGTGCCAGCAGCGCTACTCCCGGGGGCACAGATACGCAGTATTTT.

The J gene is TRBJ1-2, the V gene TRBV9, with 7 bases fitting TRBD1. The germline CDR1 and CDR2 sequences are SGDLS and YYNGEE. V lost 3 bases and J lost 4; bases outside the gene matches: 9. This CDR3 region has 15 residues. The CDR3 DNA is TGTGCCAGCAGCGGCCGGGACAGCAAGTTCTATGGCTACACCTTC. It yields the protein CASSGRDSKFYGYTF.

V and J are TRBV4-1 and TRBJ2-5, with TRBD1 matching 11 bases. CDR1 is MGHRA and CDR2 is YSYEKL in the germline V gene. V lost 3 bases to trimming and J lost 5 bases; unmatched junction nucleotides: 11. The CDR3 is 17 residues long. CDR3 DNA sequence: TGCGCCAGCAGCCATCTGGGGGGGACAGGGGGTAAGGAGACCCAGTACTTC. As protein: CASSHLGGTGGKETQYF.

The CDR3: CASSERDRGRAAGGGYEQYF. The CDR3 DNA reads as TGTGCCAGCAGCGAACGGGACAGGGGGCGTGCGGCGGGCGGAGGCTACGAGCAGTACTTC. The chain recombines TRBV7-6 with TRBJ2-7; 12 bases align to TRBD1. CDR1 and CDR2 (germline): SGHVS, FNYEAQ. Trimming removed 5 bases from V and 3 bases from J; junction bases left unmatched: 20. This CDR3 comprises 20 residues.

CDR3 DNA: TGTGCCAGCTCACCACCGGGCGCAGGACTCTACGAGCAGTACTTC. Encoded protein: CASSPPGAGLYEQYF. The genes are TRBV18 and TRBJ2-7, with a weak D call TRBD2 (5 bases). This CDR3 contains 15 residues. From germline, CDR1 is KGHSH and CDR2 LQKENI. Trimming took off 0 bases at V and 3 bases at J, with 12 bases between the two ends.

V and J are TRBV18 and TRBJ2-4; D is possibly TRBD1 (8 bases). V lost 4 bases and J 8 bases, leaving 15 bases between the germline ends. Germline V gives CDR1 KGHSH, CDR2 LQKENI. The CDR3 is 14 amino acids. The CDR3 region has the DNA TGTGCCAGCTCACTTCGGACAGGGAGGGACATTCAGTACTTC. Its translation: CASSLRTGRDIQYF.

J is TRBJ2-1 and V is TRBV12-3 or TRBV12-4; the D is unclear. V was cut by 6 bases and J by 8 bases, with 8 bases left in between. This CDR3 contains 11 residues. CDR3 coding DNA: TGTGCCAGCAGCCTGGGCGATGAGCAGTTCTTC. Residues: CASSLGDEQFF.

This chain connects TRBV11-3 to TRBJ2-1; 13 positions agree with TRBD2. Trimming at V came to 5 bases and at J to 0 bases, leaving 4 bases not matched to a gene. CDR3 size: 17 residues. Germline lookup yields CDR1 SGHNT and CDR2 YENEEA. Here the CDR3 DNA reads TGTGCCAGCAGCCGGGGACTAGCGGGAAGCTCCTACAATGAGCAGTTCTTC. Amino acid sequence: CASSRGLAGSSYNEQFF.

The chain combines TRBV30 with TRBJ1-2; no clear D gene. This CDR3 is built from 14 residues. Germline CDR1 GTSNPN, CDR2 SVGIG (reference sequence). Trimming pared 4 bases from V and 7 bases from J, leaving 19 bases between. CDR3 bases: TGTGCCTGGATCCCACGCGGGAGTGAAGGTGGCTACACCTTC. Protein sequence: CAWIPRGSEGGYTF.

The chain combines TRBV25-1 with TRBJ2-1; perhaps TRBD2 as D (5 bases). V lost 3 bases and J 2 bases, leaving 11 bases between the germline ends. CDR1 and CDR2 from the germline V gene are MGHDK and SYGVNS. There are 15 residues in the CDR3. The CDR3 DNA is TGTGCCAGCAGTGATGTGCGGGCAGCCTACAATGAGCAGTTCTTC. Amino acid sequence: CASSDVRAAYNEQFF.

The chain links TRBV7-2 to TRBJ2-1, with TRBD2 matching 7 bases. CDR3 size: 14 residues. Germline V gene lookup returns CDR1 SGHTA and CDR2 FQGNSA. V trimming: 5 bases; J trimming: 6 bases; junction bases outside the gene matches: 7. CDR3 sequence reads: CASSKSRTSNEQFF. CDR3 nucleotide sequence: TGTGCCAGCAGCAAAAGTAGGACTAGCAATGAGCAGTTCTTC.

The sample holds one count of this clone. The genes are TRBV18 and TRBJ2-1; the D gene is possibly TRBD2 (6 bases). This CDR3 has 15 amino acids. Between the trimmed V and J ends, which lost 0 bases and 5 bases, there was a span of 11 bases. Per germline, CDR1 KGHSH and CDR2 LQKENI. CDR3 in amino acids: CASSPPRAGNNEQFF. DNA of the CDR3: TGTGCCAGCTCACCACCACGGGCGGGGAACAATGAGCAGTTCTTC. Supplemented by reference TRBV18 and TRBJ2-1, the full variable domain reads NAGVMQNPRHLVRRRGQEARLRCSPMKGHSHVYWYRQLPEEGLKFMVYLQKENIIDESGMPKERFSAEFPKEGPSILRIQQVVRGDSAAYFCASSPPRAGNNEQFFGPGTRLTVL.

Here the CDR3 DNA reads TGTGCCATCAGCGCTTCGGGGGGCTCCGGGGGCAATCAGCCCCAGCATTTT. It codes for CAISASGGSGGNQPQHF. The chain has TRBV10-3 and TRBJ1-5; a weak D match, TRBD1 (6 bases). CDR1 is ENHRY, CDR2 SYGVKD, per germline. The CDR3 runs 17 residues. V lost 6 bases and J lost 2, with 20 bases in between.

This clone was counted a single time. V gene TRBV30 combines with J gene TRBJ2-2; maybe TRBD2 (6 bases). The germline V and J ends were trimmed by 3 bases and 9 bases, with 14 bases remaining between them. The length of the CDR3 is 13 residues. Germline V gene lookup returns CDR1 GTSNPN and CDR2 SVGIG (reference sequence). The CDR3 is CAWRNGGIRELFF. The CDR3 DNA sequence: TGTGCCTGGAGGAACGGGGGTATCCGGGAGCTGTTTTTT. Together with reference TRBV30 and TRBJ2-2, the CDR3 gives the full variable domain: SQTIHQWPATLVQPVGSPLSLECTVEGTSNPNLYWYRQAAGRGLQLLFYSVGIGQISSEVPQNLSASRPQDRQFILSSKKLLLSDSGFYLCAWRNGGIRELFFGEGSRLTVL.

The rearrangement links TRBV7-9 to TRBJ1-4; a weak D match, TRBD1 (5 bases). The CDR3 sequence is 15 residues long. The germline CDR1 and CDR2 sequences are SEHNR and FQNEAQ (reference sequence). V lost 2 bases to trimming and J lost 3 bases, with 10 bases between them. CDR3 in amino acids: CASSLQGTANEKLFF. In nucleotides, the CDR3 is TGTGCCAGCAGCTTACAAGGGACTGCTAATGAAAAACTGTTTTTT.

This clone was seen only a few times. J is TRBJ1-5 and V is TRBV28; a weak D match, TRBD1 (6 bases). Germline-derived CDR1 and CDR2 are MDHEN and SYDVKM. V lost 2 bases and J lost 0, with 8 bases in between. The CDR3 is 15 amino acids. The CDR3 nucleotides read TGTGCCAGCAGTTTACTCAGGGGTAGCAATCAGCCCCAGCATTTT. This encodes CASSLLRGSNQPQHF.

This clone has a single count. This chain uses TRBV2 with TRBJ1-5; 8 bases match TRBD1. Germline CDR1 SNHLY, CDR2 FYNNEI. The CDR3 is 13 residues long. The junction had 8 bases not matched to a gene; V was cut back by 7 bases and J by 9 bases. The DNA for the CDR3 is TGTGCCAGCACCTCGGACAGGGATGGGCCCCAGCATTTT. As protein: CASTSDRDGPQHF.

The genes are TRBV6-1 and TRBJ1-4; a possible D gene is TRBD1 (5 bases). This CDR3 contains 15 residues. Looked up from germline, CDR1 is MNHNS and CDR2 is SASEGT. Trimming stripped 2 bases from V and 7 bases from J, with 14 bases between. CDR3 in DNA: TGTGCCAGCAGTGAACTACGGGGGGTGGGTGAAAAACTGTTTTTT. Translation gives CASSELRGVGEKLFF.

The chain is built from TRBV6-4 and TRBJ1-2; 8 bases fit TRBD1. Per the germline V gene, CDR1 is MRHNA and CDR2 is SNTAGT. The CDR3 has 14 amino acids. Losses at the gene ends were 6 bases for V and 7 bases for J; bases not matched to a gene: 10. DNA of the CDR3: TGTGCCAGCAGAGAGGACAGGGCCGGGGGTGGCTACACCTTC. This translates into CASREDRAGGGYTF.